This T cell receptor (beta chain) was sequenced during a study of blood T cell repertoires in COVID-19. Across the study: Acute and convalescent COVID-19 specimens originated in the United States, Italy and Spain. T cells, B-cell-depleted T cells, or PBMCs provided the cDNA or gDNA that served as material.

J gave up 7 bases and V 3 bases, and 13 bases lay outside the gene matches. CDR1 is LGHNA and CDR2 is YNFKEQ in the germline V gene. The CDR3 is 16 amino acids. In the source study's methods: Estimates of nucleated cell counts were drawn from the amplification of reference gene primers. Only in-frame clones appear in the TCRdb table, and some are missing; sequencing was by immunoSEQ multiplex PCR. That table is the source of V, J and clone size, and D and trimming were worked out from the DNA. The sample contains about 74,000 clones, 70% to 90% of which appear only once. The source of this sequence is a man in his 70s with active or convalescent COVID-19. The chain has TRBV4-2 and TRBJ1-2; 8 nucleotides align to TRBD1. Sequencing was carried out using peripheral blood. The CDR3 DNA follows: TGTGCCAGCAGCCATTTCGGACAGGGAGAAGATAGTGGCTACACCTTC. Its protein product is CASSHFGQGEDSGYTF.